The clone carrying this TCR beta chain was seen only once. The sample comes from a study of blood T cells in healthy people across ages. Alongside a J-beta primer mix, a sample-barcoded 5' primer served in a second PCR lasting 7 to 11 cycles. TCRdb passed the 5' RACE reads through MiXCR, listing each CDR3 protein once. The data hold more than 900,000 distinct CDR3 sequences, with around 27% observed a single time. Trimming cost V 8 bases and J 4 bases; bases outside gene matches: 2. Germline V gene lookup returns CDR1 LGHNT and CDR2 FRNRAP. This CDR3 is 12 amino acids long. These data were also filed under a second study, of T cells of mothers and their children. That source reports: There were over 8.5 million TCR beta CDR3 reads from each mother and 2.5 million to 3.5 million from each child.

This TCR was recovered from a girl aged 2 to 10 in good health. What was sequenced was blood. The V and J genes are TRBV12-5 and TRBJ2-1; TRBD2 matches at 7 bases. In nucleotides, the CDR3 is TGTGCTAGTCAGCGGGGATACAATGAGCAGTTCTTC. It yields the protein CASQRGYNEQFF.